Each of the 3 T cell receptor beta chains below was sequenced from the same sample in a study of blood T cell repertoires in COVID-19. The protocol was immunoSEQ multiplex PCR, while the TCRdb copy is restricted to in-frame clones and leaves out a portion. The table records 200,000 to 300,000 clones, 75% to 85% of them present only once. Specimen: peripheral blood. These receptors were collected from a human donor in a cohort sampled during active COVID-19.

V is TRBV9 and J is TRBJ2-3; no clear D. The germline CDR1 and CDR2 sequences are SGDLS and YYNGEE. This CDR3 is 16 amino acids long. The ends were cut back, 1 base at V and 2 bases at J, with 14 bases in the middle. Here the CDR3 DNA reads TGTGCCAGCAGCGTAAAGGCTAGTCCCTACACAGATACGCAGTATTTT. Translating gives CASSVKASPYTDTQYF.

This clone was observed once. This chain connects TRBV14 to TRBJ2-7; 7 bases line up with TRBD1. The trim removed 6 bases at V and 3 bases at J, leaving 8 bases unmatched. The CDR3 consists of 14 residues. In germline, CDR1 is SGHDN, CDR2 FVKESK. The CDR3 spells CASSRQGPVYEQYF. CDR3 DNA sequence: TGTGCCAGCAGTCGACAGGGACCCGTCTACGAGCAGTACTTC.

This chain links TRBV11-2 with TRBJ1-1, with D hard to call. Germline CDR1 and CDR2: SGHAT and FQNNGV. Trimming shortened V by 3 bases and J by 4 bases, and 21 bases separated the two germline ends. This CDR3 is 17 amino acids long. CDR3 sequence reads: CASSFRRTGSGGTEAFF. CDR3 DNA: TGTGCCAGCAGCTTTAGAAGAACGGGATCCGGCGGCACTGAAGCTTTCTTT.